Below are 32 T cell receptor beta chains sequenced from a single sample in a study of CD8+ T cells in alopecia areata. RNA extraction and reverse transcription yielded cDNA as sequencing template. The protocol was immunoSEQ multiplex PCR, while the TCRdb copy is restricted to in-frame clones and leaves out a portion. The profile covers some 110,000 clones, none occurring a single time. What was sequenced was lesional skin. These receptors were collected from a C3H/HeJ mouse with alopecia areata. The mice in this strain carry MHC haplotype H2-k.

Regarding this clone: Mouse germline and gene names are used. Read data end 4 residues before the CDR3 end; the end is taken from the germline J gene. V gene TRBV1 combines with J gene TRBJ2-1, with a weak D call TRBD1 (6 bases). This CDR3 region has 16 residues. Germline V gene data show CDR1 as NSQYPW and CDR2 as LRSPGD (reference sequence). Trimming took off 0 bases at V and 0 bases at J, with 9 bases between the two ends. The CDR3 protein is CTCSAEGQINYAEQFF. Partial CDR3 DNA: TGCACCTGCAGTGCAGAAGGACAGATTAACTATGCT.

This clone came up a few times. Genes and germline are mouse. The CDR3 end is not reached by the read, which stops 4 residues before it; the germline J gene fills it in. The V call is TRBV14, the J call TRBJ2-5; 14 nucleotides line up with TRBD2. Germline trimming cut 2 bases from V and 0 bases from J; bases unmatched to any gene: 5. The CDR3 covers 18 residues. Germline CDR1 reads SGHDT; CDR2 reads FRDEAV. CDR3 DNA, as far as it was read: TGTGCCAGCAGTTTGGGGACTGGGGGGGCCCTTAACCAAGAC. Translating it yields CASSLGTGGALNQD. The complete CDR3 sequence is CASSLGTGGALNQDTQYF.

This clone has just a few counts. Gene names are the mouse ones. The CDR3 extends 4 residues past the end of the read, so its final part is completed from the germline J gene. The rearrangement uses TRBV13-1 and TRBJ1-2; 7 positions match TRBD1. CDR1 and CDR2 from the germline V gene are NSHNY and SYGAGN. CDR3 length equals 15 residues. With V trimmed by 3 bases and J by 1 base, 6 bases remained unmatched. The CDR3: CASSAQQGRNSDYTF. Partial CDR3 DNA: TGTGCCAGCAGTGCCCAACAGGGGAGAAACTCC.

This clone was counted between two and nine times. TCRdb's protein does not match the DNA translation at residue 13; the protein provided is translated from the DNA. Gene names follow the mouse nomenclature. The sequence runs out 3 residues before the end of the CDR3; the remainder is reconstructed from the germline J gene. The chain uses TRBV16 and TRBJ1-3; 7 positions agree with TRBD1. This CDR3 spans 16 amino acids. The V gene's germline CDR1 is SGHSA and CDR2 FRNQAP. V shed 4 bases and J 0 bases; nucleotides not matched to a gene: 6. The sequenced part of the CDR3 DNA is TGTGCAAGCAGCTCCGGGGACAGAAATTCTGGAAATACG. Translated, it gives CASSSGDRNSGNT. The full CDR3 reads CASSSGDRNSGNTLYF.

Concerning this clone: Gene names denote mouse genes. CDR3 loop: CTCSADSGTGGDTQYF. The covered CDR3 bases are TGCACCTGCAGTGCAGATTCCGGGACAGGGGGAGAC. This chain uses TRBV1 with TRBJ2-5, with 11 bases matching TRBD1. Read coverage stops 4 residues before the CDR3 terminus; the germline J gene supplies the remainder. This CDR3 contains 16 residues. Germline CDR1 and CDR2: NSQYPW and LRSPGD (reference sequence).

Concerning this clone: Gene and germline names: mouse. Sequencing ends 4 residues short of the CDR3 end; the germline J gene provides the rest. The V gene is TRBV13-3, the J gene TRBJ2-1; a weak D match, TRBD2 (6 bases). This CDR3 comprises 14 residues. The V and J ends lost 5 bases and 1 base respectively, with 10 bases between them. The V gene's germline CDR1 is NNHDY and CDR2 SYVADS. Here the CDR3 reads CASSGTPNYAEQFF. The CDR3 bases that were read are TGTGCCAGCAGCGGGACTCCAAACTATGCT.

Only a few counts were recorded for this clone. The germline and genes are mouse ones. Read coverage stops 4 residues before the CDR3 terminus; the germline J gene supplies the remainder. The V gene is TRBV1, the J gene TRBJ2-5; a possible D gene is TRBD1 (6 bases). Germline loops: CDR1 NSQYPW, CDR2 LRSPGD (reference sequence). V lost 0 bases and J 3 bases, leaving 10 bases between the germline ends. This CDR3 has 15 amino acids. The CDR3 reads CTCSADTRGQDTQYF. CDR3 DNA, as far as it was read: TGCACCTGCAGTGCAGATACCAGGGGACAAGAC.

This clone was detected many times. Gene names refer to mouse genes. Read coverage stops 4 residues before the CDR3 terminus; the germline J gene supplies the remainder. The chain uses TRBV13-3 and TRBJ2-1, with 8 positions matching TRBD2. Looked up from germline, CDR1 is NNHDY and CDR2 is SYVADS. This CDR3 contains 15 residues. V dropped 0 bases and J dropped 3; count of bases not matched to a gene: 2. CDR3 bases read: TGTGCCAGCAGTGATGGGGGGGGCTTCTATGCT. This sequence encodes CASSDGGGFYA. The entire CDR3 protein reads CASSDGGGFYAEQFF.

Concerning this clone: Germline and genes: mouse. The CDR3 goes on 4 residues after the read ends, and that part is filled in from the germline J gene. The genes are TRBV17 and TRBJ2-7; 10 nucleotides match TRBD2. This CDR3 spans 15 amino acids. From germline, CDR1 is MNHDT and CDR2 YYDKIL. The CDR3 protein is CASSRDPGGADEQYF. The sequenced CDR3 bases are TGTGCTAGCAGTAGAGATCCTGGGGGGGCAGAT.

On this clone: The gene symbols are mouse symbols. The read halts 4 residues ahead of the CDR3 end, with the missing end drawn from the germline J gene. The chain couples TRBV13-3 to TRBJ2-1, with 7 bases matching TRBD2. Germline V gene data show CDR1 as NNHDY and CDR2 as SYVADS. Losses at the gene ends were 2 bases for V and 6 bases for J; bases not matched to a gene: 5. The CDR3 is 14 amino acids. CDR3 bases read: TGTGCCAGCAGTGACCACTGGGGCTTTGCT. Amino acids: CASSDHWGFA. The complete CDR3 sequence is CASSDHWGFAEQFF.

This clone showed up just a few times. Gene labels here are mouse ones. The read terminates 4 residues ahead of where the CDR3 ends, so the germline J gene completes it. This chain connects TRBV31 to TRBJ2-7, with 7 bases that match TRBD1. The CDR3 has 13 residues. Germline V gene lookup returns CDR1 GKSSPN and CDR2 SITVG. The CDR3 spells CAWSDRVKNEQYF. Incomplete CDR3 DNA: TGTGCCTGGAGTGACAGGGTTAAAAAT.

On this clone itself: Mouse gene names and germline throughout. The read finishes 4 residues shy of the CDR3 end, and the germline J gene is used to complete it. The chain recombines TRBV19 with TRBJ2-7; TRBD2 agrees at 8 bases. Germline V gene data show CDR1 as FNHDT and CDR2 as SITEND (reference sequence). The CDR3 spans 11 residues. V dropped 10 bases and J dropped 3; count of bases not matched to a gene: 3. CDR3 DNA (partial): TGTGCCGTAGACTGGGGCTAT. Its protein is CAVDWGY. The CDR3 in its entirety is CAVDWGYEQYF.

The table lists this clone with a few counts. Gene names and germline match the mouse. The read ends 4 residues shy of where the CDR3 ends; the end is completed using the germline J gene. The chain links TRBV13-3 to TRBJ2-2; the match to TRBD2 covers 7 bases. This CDR3 has 14 residues. V was pared by 5 bases and J by 3 bases, with 4 bases of the junction left unmatched. Germline V gene data show CDR1 as NNHDY and CDR2 as SYVADS. The CDR3 loop is CASRHWGDTGQLYF. CDR3 DNA (partial): TGTGCCAGCAGGCACTGGGGAGACACCGGG. The full variable domain, in which reference TRBV13-3 and TRBJ2-2 provide the parts outside the CDR3, is EAAVTQSPRSKVAVTGGKVTLSCHQTNNHDYMYWYRQDTGHGLRLIHYSYVADSTEKGDIPDGYKASRPSQENFSLILELASLSQTAVYFCASRHWGDTGQLYFGEGSKLTVL.

On this clone itself: These gene names are mouse names. The CDR3 end is not reached by the read, which stops 4 residues before it; the germline J gene fills it in. The chain couples TRBV1 to TRBJ2-1; 8 bases are shared with TRBD2. CDR1 and CDR2 from the germline V gene are NSQYPW and LRSPGD (reference sequence). Trimming cost V 4 bases and J 6 bases; bases outside gene matches: 5. The CDR3 runs 14 residues. The CDR3 sequence is CTCSVLGGSAEQFF. Partial CDR3 DNA: TGCACCTGCAGTGTCCTGGGGGGTTCTGCT.

Many counts were recorded for this clone. All gene names here are mouse names. The CDR3 end lies 4 residues beyond the end of the read and is filled in from the germline J gene. The J gene is TRBJ2-3, the V gene TRBV13-3; 10 bases fit TRBD2. This CDR3 is 14 amino acids long. Germline V gene data show CDR1 as NNHDY and CDR2 as SYVADS. Unmatched junction bases numbered 3, after V lost 4 bases and J lost 4 bases. The CDR3 spells CASSRTGGSETLYF. CDR3 bases read: TGTGCCAGCAGTCGGACTGGGGGTTCAGAA.

This clone was seen more than once but under ten times. Mouse germline and gene names are used. The CDR3 is cut off 4 residues early in the read; its end comes from the germline J gene. The V call is TRBV13-3, the J call TRBJ1-2, with 8 bases fitting TRBD1. The CDR3 is 13 amino acids. Germline CDR1 is NNHDY and CDR2 is SYVADS. V dropped 5 bases and J dropped 4; count of bases not matched to a gene: 4. Incomplete CDR3 DNA: TGTGCCAGCAGGGACAGGGAAGTCTCC. The encoded protein is CASRDREVS. The entire CDR3 sequence reads CASRDREVSDYTF.

The table lists this clone with a few counts. The gene symbols are mouse symbols. Here the CDR3 reads CASSPWERSQNTLYF. CDR3 DNA (partial): TGTGCCAGCAGTCCCTGGGAGAGGAGTCAAAAC. This chain links TRBV13-3 with TRBJ2-4; TRBD2 is a possible D gene (5 bases). Read sequence stops 4 residues before the CDR3 end, and the germline J gene provides the missing end. The CDR3 spans 15 residues. Germline V gives CDR1 NNHDY, CDR2 SYVADS. The V gene lost 4 bases and the J gene lost 0 bases, with 12 bases spanning the gap. Supplemented by reference TRBV13-3 and TRBJ2-4, the full variable domain reads EAAVTQSPRSKVAVTGGKVTLSCHQTNNHDYMYWYRQDTGHGLRLIHYSYVADSTEKGDIPDGYKASRPSQENFSLILELASLSQTAVYFCASSPWERSQNTLYFGAGTRLSVL.

Comments on this clone: All gene names here are mouse names. The read ends 4 residues early relative to the CDR3; the germline J gene fills the gap. The J gene is TRBJ1-1, the V gene TRBV31, with a weak D call TRBD1 (5 bases). Per germline, CDR1 GKSSPN and CDR2 SITVG. Deletions cut 1 base from V and 1 base from J, with 7 bases between. CDR3 size: 13 residues. The DNA read from the CDR3 is TGTGCCTGGAGTCCTCAGGGGAACACA. This sequence encodes CAWSPQGNT. The full CDR3 sequence reads CAWSPQGNTEVFF.

This clone turned up a few times. Mouse germline and gene names are used. The CDR3 is cut off 4 residues early in the read; its end comes from the germline J gene. V gene TRBV13-3 combines with J gene TRBJ1-1, with D maybe TRBD1 (5 bases). Germline V gives CDR1 NNHDY, CDR2 SYVADS. V lost 6 bases to trimming and J lost 1 base, with 7 bases between them. The CDR3 sequence is 12 residues long. The CDR3 reads CASNQGNTEVFF. The CDR3 bases that were read are TGTGCCAGCAACCAGGGGAACACA.

This clone was picked up a small number of times. Mouse names are used for the genes. The missing CDR3 end, 4 residues past where the read stops, is filled in from the germline J gene. This chain connects TRBV1 to TRBJ1-4, with D possibly TRBD1 on 6 matching bases. Germline CDR1 reads NSQYPW; CDR2 reads LRSPGD (reference sequence). This CDR3 has 15 amino acids. V was clipped by 3 bases and J by 1 base, with 9 bases between them. CDR3 DNA, as far as it was read: TGCACCTGCAGTGCGGGACAAACTTCCAACGAA. It is translated as CTCSAGQTSNE. The full CDR3 protein reads CTCSAGQTSNERLFF.

This clone was seen a handful of times. The gene names given are mouse names. The CDR3 end is not reached by the read, which stops 4 residues before it; the germline J gene fills it in. The chain uses TRBV19 and TRBJ1-4; 9 nucleotides match TRBD1. CDR3 length: 14 residues. Germline V CDR1 and CDR2: FNHDT, SITEND (reference sequence). The part of the CDR3 DNA that was read is TGTGCCAGCAGTATTACAGGGGGCTTCGAA. Translated: CASSITGGFE. The CDR3 in its entirety is CASSITGGFERLFF.

To note about this clone: Mouse names are used for the genes. The sequenced fragment ends 4 residues before the CDR3 boundary, so the rest is inferred from the germline J gene. This sequence joins TRBV13-2 and TRBJ2-7; D unresolved. V lost 1 base, J lost 3 bases, and 5 bases lay in between. CDR1 is NNHNN, CDR2 SYGAGS, per germline (reference sequence). The CDR3 totals 12 residues. The CDR3 spells CASGDSVYEQYF. CDR3 DNA, as far as it was read: TGTGCCAGCGGTGATTCTGTCTAT.

This clone was picked up a small number of times. Genes and germline come from the mouse. The read falls 4 residues short of the CDR3 end, and the missing part is taken from the germline J gene. The rearrangement uses TRBV1 and TRBJ2-5; TRBD1 agrees at 9 bases. The CDR3 is 15 residues long. The germline V gene has CDR1 NSQYPW and CDR2 LRSPGD (reference sequence). This CDR3 reads CTCSALGTGRDTQYF. The sequenced part of the CDR3 DNA is TGCACCTGCAGTGCTCTCGGGACAGGGAGAGAC.

This clone was detected a few times. The gene names given are mouse names. The read comes to an end 4 residues before the CDR3 does, leaving the germline J gene to fill in the end. The chain recombines TRBV17 with TRBJ2-1; possible D gene TRBD1, 6 bases. The V and J ends lost 3 bases and 4 bases respectively, with 10 bases between them. Germline CDR1 MNHDT, CDR2 YYDKIL. The CDR3 length is 14 residues. CDR3 in amino acids: CASSRGTKYAEQFF. CDR3 DNA, as far as it was read: TGTGCTAGCAGTAGGGGGACAAAATATGCT.

This clone appeared a few times. Gene names and germline match the mouse. The read terminates 4 residues before the CDR3 end, so the remaining end is supplied by the germline J gene. The chain couples TRBV13-3 to TRBJ1-4; 9 nucleotides align to TRBD1. The germline V gene has CDR1 NNHDY and CDR2 SYVADS. V was clipped by 3 bases and J by 0 bases; unmatched bases: 3. The CDR3 length is 16 residues. The part of the CDR3 DNA that was read is TGTGCCAGCAGTGGGGACAGGGCTATTTCCAACGAA. It codes for CASSGDRAISNE. The full-length CDR3 reads as CASSGDRAISNERLFF.

Regarding this clone: Mouse germline and gene names are used. The observed sequence ends 4 residues before the CDR3 terminus, with the missing tail filled in from the germline J gene. The chain employs TRBV13-3 and TRBJ1-2; D is possibly TRBD1 (6 bases). The CDR3 extends over 14 amino acids. In germline, CDR1 is NNHDY, CDR2 SYVADS. V dropped 4 bases and J dropped 4 bases, with 14 bases sitting between them. CDR3 protein: CASSHRGAGSDYTF. CDR3 DNA (partial): TGTGCCAGCAGTCATCGGGGGGCTGGCTCC.

With respect to this clone: Mouse names are used for the genes. Sequencing ends 4 residues short of the CDR3 end; the germline J gene provides the rest. The J gene is TRBJ1-1, the V gene TRBV19; 11 bases match TRBD1. CDR1 is FNHDT and CDR2 is SITEND in the germline V gene (reference sequence). The CDR3 has 14 residues. Incomplete CDR3 DNA: TGTGCCAGCAGTTCGGGACAGGGGGAGACA. Its protein is CASSSGQGET. The CDR3, in full, reads CASSSGQGETEVFF.

This clone was seen a handful of times. The gene names given are mouse names. The read terminates 4 residues before the CDR3 end, so the remaining end is supplied by the germline J gene. The chain is built from TRBV13-1 and TRBJ1-2; TRBD1 aligns across 7 bases. The CDR3 is 14 amino acids. The germline gives CDR1 NSHNY, CDR2 SYGAGN. V gave up 0 bases and J gave up 3 bases; unmatched junction bases: 2. The part of the CDR3 DNA that was read is TGTGCCAGCAGTGATGCCGGGACAGACTCC. Protein: CASSDAGTDS. The CDR3 in full is CASSDAGTDSDYTF.

There are many counts of this clone. Mouse gene names apply. With the read ending 4 residues before the CDR3 end, the germline J gene is used to fill in that end. The J gene is TRBJ2-3, the V gene TRBV13-3, with a tentative D call TRBD1 (6 bases). Trimming stripped 2 bases from V and 0 bases from J, with 16 bases between. The CDR3 runs to 17 residues. Germline V gives CDR1 NNHDY, CDR2 SYVADS. The covered CDR3 bases are TGTGCCAGCAGTGAAGTGGGGACATCCGATAGTGCAGAA. Protein sequence: CASSEVGTSDSAE. In full, the CDR3 reads CASSEVGTSDSAETLYF.

This clone was detected only a few times. Genes and germline come from the mouse. The read halts 4 residues ahead of the CDR3 end, with the missing end drawn from the germline J gene. V and J are TRBV13-1 and TRBJ2-7; D unresolved. The CDR3 spans 13 residues. CDR1 NSHNY and CDR2 SYGAGN come from the germline V gene. The V and J ends lost 5 bases and 2 bases respectively, with 11 bases between them. The CDR3 is CASSAPTAYEQYF. CDR3 DNA (partial): TGTGCCAGCAGCGCGCCCACAGCCTAT.

As regards this clone: The gene names here belong to mouse. From the germline J gene comes the end of the CDR3, since the read stops 4 residues before it. J is TRBJ2-1 and V is TRBV1, with D unclear. Deletions cut 0 bases from V and 5 bases from J, with 8 bases between. This CDR3 region has 14 residues. The V gene's germline CDR1 is NSQYPW and CDR2 LRSPGD (reference sequence). CDR3 DNA, as far as it was read: TGCACCTGCAGTGCAGACAGTGTCCATGCT. It translates to CTCSADSVHA. The whole CDR3 protein is CTCSADSVHAEQFF.

This clone was recorded a few times. Gene names refer to mouse genes. Read coverage stops 4 residues before the CDR3 terminus; the germline J gene supplies the remainder. V gene TRBV17 combines with J gene TRBJ2-2, with TRBD2 identical over 9 bases. Germline-derived CDR1 and CDR2 are MNHDT and YYDKIL. V trimming: 6 bases; J trimming: 0 bases; junction bases outside the gene matches: 5. CDR3 length: 16 residues. The CDR3 bases that were read are TGTGCTAGCAGCCCCCGACTGGGGGCAAACACCGGG. Translating it yields CASSPRLGANTG. The full-length CDR3 reads as CASSPRLGANTGQLYF.